The 29 T cell receptor beta chains in this list originate from one sample, sequenced in a study of T cell responses to AZD1222 COVID-19 vaccine. Measured with immunoSEQ multiplex PCR; TCRdb has only the in-frame clones, and not every one. The data hold about 110,000 clones, with approximately 85% observed a single time. The source was peripheral blood, collected on day 0 of AZD1222 vaccination. These receptors were collected from an adult in good health.

The V call is TRBV29-1, the J call TRBJ2-2; the D gene is possibly TRBD1 (5 bases). CDR1 is SQVTM and CDR2 is ANQGSEA in the germline V gene. Trimming took 6 bases from V and 4 from J, leaving 15 bases between them. This CDR3 spans 14 amino acids. Here the CDR3 DNA reads TGCAGCGTCCTGCGGCAGGGTGTCACCGGGGAGCTGTTTTTT. Translated: CSVLRQGVTGELFF.

The rearrangement joins TRBV6-5 to TRBJ2-2, with TRBD1 as a possible D gene (6 bases). V was cut by 0 bases and J by 4 bases, with 12 bases left in between. The CDR3 has 16 residues. Per the germline V gene, CDR1 is MNHEY and CDR2 is SVGAGI. The CDR3 nucleotides are TGTGCCAGCAGTTACTCGAGGACAGTGACCACCGGGGAGCTGTTTTTT. Residues: CASSYSRTVTTGELFF.

This rearrangement joins TRBV10-1 to TRBJ1-1; D gene uncertain. The CDR3 is made up of 13 amino acids. The V end was cut by 6 bases, the J end by 1 base, with 9 bases between. Germline V CDR1 and CDR2: WNHNN, SYGVQD (reference sequence). The CDR3 DNA reads TGCGCCAGCAGGGTGGCTCGGAACACTGAAGCTTTCTTT. As protein: CASRVARNTEAFF.

The rearrangement uses TRBV19 and TRBJ1-1; a weak D match, TRBD1 (6 bases). The germline CDR1 and CDR2 sequences are LNHDA and SQIVND (reference sequence). This CDR3 is built from 15 residues. V lost 9 bases and J 0 bases, leaving 17 bases between the germline ends. The CDR3 spells CASDNGGRVNTEAFF. CDR3 DNA sequence: TGTGCCAGCGACAATGGGGGGCGGGTGAACACTGAAGCTTTCTTT.

V gene TRBV13 combines with J gene TRBJ1-1, with a possible D match to TRBD1 (5 bases). Per germline, CDR1 PRHDT and CDR2 FYEKMQ (reference sequence). The germline V and J ends were trimmed by 8 bases and 4 bases, with 17 bases remaining between them. The CDR3 has 14 amino acids. The CDR3 nucleotides read TGTGCCAGCTACCGTGGGGGAGCGGGCACTGAAGCTTTCTTT. This encodes CASYRGGAGTEAFF.

The gene calls are TRBV30 and TRBJ1-5; TRBD1 is a possible D gene (6 bases). Trimming took 5 bases from V and 5 from J, leaving 13 bases between them. Germline V gives CDR1 GTSNPN, CDR2 SVGIG (reference sequence). This CDR3 is built from 13 residues. CDR3 sequence (DNA): TGTGCCTGGCAGGACAGCTCCTATCAGCCCCAGCATTTT. It specifies CAWQDSSYQPQHF.

Here the CDR3 reads CASSPGQGPNYGYTF. The CDR3 region has the DNA TGCGCCAGCAGCCCAGGACAGGGCCCTAACTATGGCTACACCTTC. The J gene is TRBJ1-2, the V gene TRBV4-1, with 8 positions matching TRBD1. CDR3 length: 15 amino acids. Germline CDR1 is MGHRA and CDR2 is YSYEKL. V lost 4 bases and J lost 0; bases outside the gene matches: 4.

This sequence joins TRBV7-2 and TRBJ2-3; D possibly matches TRBD1 or TRBD2 (5 bases each). The CDR3 loop spans 16 amino acids. V was clipped by 3 bases and J by 4 bases, with 17 bases between them. Germline-derived CDR1 and CDR2 are SGHTA and FQGNSA. CDR3 sequence reads: CASSFTGTEVADTQYF. CDR3 DNA: TGTGCCAGCAGCTTCACCGGGACCGAGGTGGCAGATACGCAGTATTTT. The variable domain in full, completed from reference TRBV7-2 and TRBJ2-3, reads GAGVSQSPSNKVTEKGKDVELRCDPISGHTALYWYRQSLGQGLEFLIYFQGNSAPDKSGLPSDRFSAERTGGSVSTLTIQRTQQEDSAVYLCASSFTGTEVADTQYFGPGTRLTVL.

The gene calls are TRBV7-2 and TRBJ1-5, with D hard to call. This CDR3 is built from 14 residues. Germline values: CDR1 SGHTA, CDR2 FQGNSA. V gave up 6 bases and J gave up 3 bases, with 12 bases separating them. The CDR3 here is CASSFGFFNQPQHF. DNA for the CDR3: TGTGCCAGCAGTTTTGGGTTCTTCAATCAGCCCCAGCATTTT.

V and J are TRBV28 and TRBJ2-5, with TRBD1 matching over 9 bases. In germline, CDR1 is MDHEN, CDR2 SYDVKM. The V and J ends lost 5 bases and 5 bases, in that order; junction bases with no gene match: 18. This CDR3 region has 18 residues. CDR3: CASSLTAGTGPGRETQYF. DNA of the CDR3: TGTGCCAGCAGTCTGACCGCCGGGACAGGGCCGGGCCGTGAGACCCAGTACTTC. Full variable domain (missing parts from reference TRBV28 and TRBJ2-5): DVKVTQSSRYLVKRTGEKVFLECVQDMDHENMFWYRQDPGLGLRLIYFSYDVKMKEKGDIPEGYSVSREKKERFSLILESASTNQTSMYLCASSLTAGTGPGRETQYFGPGTRLLVL.

V gene TRBV18 combines with J gene TRBJ2-1; TRBD2 matches at 7 bases. Trimming took 4 bases from V and 7 from J; bases not matched to a gene: 7. The CDR3 runs 14 residues. The V gene's germline CDR1 is KGHSH and CDR2 LQKENI. The CDR3 protein is CASSQGTGRNEQFF. CDR3 DNA: TGTGCCAGCTCACAGGGGACCGGGAGGAATGAGCAGTTCTTC.

As for this clone: A single base separates this from a much larger clone, so it may be a read error. This CDR3 is also generated by other DNA sequences in the sample. The chain joins TRBV30 to TRBJ1-3, with D possibly TRBD1 on 6 matching bases. The CDR3 is made up of 14 amino acids. Trimming removed 4 bases at V and 0 bases at J, with 10 bases between. The V gene's germline CDR1 is GTSNPN and CDR2 SVGIG (reference sequence). The CDR3 sequence is CAWNRVGSGNTIYF. DNA for the CDR3: TGTGCCTGGAACAGGGTAGGCTCTGGAAACACCATATATTTT.

This chain connects TRBV5-4 to TRBJ2-7, with unresolved D. Germline V gene lookup returns CDR1 SGHNT and CDR2 YYREEE (reference sequence). CDR3 size: 14 residues. The V gene lost 3 bases and the J gene lost 4 bases, with 14 bases spanning the gap. The CDR3 sequence: CASSSKAGTYEQYF. For the CDR3, the DNA is TGTGCCAGCAGCTCCAAGGCAGGCACATACGAGCAGTACTTC.

The gene calls are TRBV6-5 and TRBJ2-5; 10 positions match TRBD1. V lost 2 bases, J lost 5 bases, and 2 bases stayed unmatched. The V gene's germline CDR1 is MNHEY and CDR2 SVGAGI. This CDR3 region has 14 residues. DNA of the CDR3: TGTGCCAGCAGTTACGACAGGGGGCTTGAGACCCAGTACTTC. Amino acids: CASSYDRGLETQYF.

CDR3 amino acids: CASSPTLPGQNTGELFF. CDR3 DNA sequence: TGTGCCAGCTCACCGACGCTTCCGGGACAGAACACCGGGGAGCTGTTTTTT. The chain carries TRBV18 and TRBJ2-2; tentatively, D is TRBD1 (6 bases). The V end was cut by 3 bases, the J end by 1 base, with 15 bases between. The CDR3 contains 17 residues. CDR1 and CDR2 from the germline V gene are KGHSH and LQKENI. The variable domain in full, completed from reference TRBV18 and TRBJ2-2, reads NAGVMQNPRHLVRRRGQEARLRCSPMKGHSHVYWYRQLPEEGLKFMVYLQKENIIDESGMPKERFSAEFPKEGPSILRIQQVVRGDSAAYFCASSPTLPGQNTGELFFGEGSRLTVL.

J is TRBJ2-2 and V is TRBV7-2; 11 nucleotides align to TRBD2. Per the germline V gene, CDR1 is SGHTA and CDR2 is FQGNSA. This CDR3 contains 16 residues. V dropped 6 bases and J dropped 2; count of bases not matched to a gene: 5. The CDR3 DNA reads TGTGCCAGCAGTAGGCTAGCGGGAGGTAACACCGGGGAGCTGTTTTTT. It specifies CASSRLAGGNTGELFF.

The chain has TRBV27 and TRBJ1-4; no firm D call. CDR3 length equals 17 residues. Trimming took off 2 bases at V and 7 bases at J, with 20 bases between the two ends. Germline V gene lookup returns CDR1 MNHEY and CDR2 SMNVEV (reference sequence). The CDR3 loop reads CASSLSPPGPAGEKLFF. CDR3 in DNA: TGTGCCAGCAGTTTAAGTCCCCCCGGACCGGCGGGTGAAAAACTGTTTTTT. The entire variable domain, with the rest obtained from reference TRBV27 and TRBJ1-4, is as follows: EAQVTQNPRYLITVTGKKLTVTCSQNMNHEYMSWYRQDPGLGLRQIYYSMNVEVTDKGDVPEGYKVSRKEKRNFPLILESPSPNQTSLYFCASSLSPPGPAGEKLFFGSGTQLSVL.

A few counts support this clone. This chain links TRBV28 with TRBJ1-2; the match to TRBD1 covers 7 bases. Germline loops: CDR1 MDHEN, CDR2 SYDVKM. J gave up 8 bases and V 7 bases, and 13 bases lay outside the gene matches. The CDR3 runs 14 residues. Here the CDR3 reads CASTQGQRSRGYTF. In nucleotides, the CDR3 is TGTGCCAGCACCCAGGGACAGAGAAGCCGGGGCTACACCTTC.

The chain uses TRBV23-1 and TRBJ2-2; D is possibly TRBD1 or TRBD2 (6 bases each). TRBV23-1 is labeled an ORF, and its function is uncertain. The V end was cut by 8 bases, the J end by 2 bases, with 12 bases between. This CDR3 is built from 14 residues. The CDR3: CASGSGANTGELFF. The CDR3 DNA is TGCGCCAGCGGGTCGGGGGCCAACACCGGGGAGCTGTTTTTT.

The chain uses TRBV6-2 or TRBV6-3 and TRBJ2-5; TRBD1 matches at 8 bases. CDR1 and CDR2 (germline): MNHEY, SVGEGT. The V segment lost 0 bases and the J segment 5 bases; nucleotides outside the gene matches: 5. This CDR3 is built from 15 residues. CDR3 bases: TGTGCCAGCAGTTACTCGACAGGGGCGAGTGAGACCCAGTACTTC. It is translated as CASSYSTGASETQYF.

This clone appeared a single time. The rearrangement joins TRBV7-8 to TRBJ1-1; 9 bases fit TRBD1. The CDR3 is made up of 17 amino acids. J was trimmed by 2 bases and V by 4 bases; bases with no gene match: 11. CDR1 is SGHVS and CDR2 is FQNEAQ in the germline V gene. The CDR3 protein is CASSSLPRTGVNTEAFF. The DNA for the CDR3 is TGTGCCAGCAGCTCTCTCCCCCGGACAGGGGTAAACACTGAAGCTTTCTTT. Variable domain in full (rest from reference TRBV7-8 and TRBJ1-1): GAGVSQSPRYKVAKRGQDVALRCDPISGHVSLFWYQQALGQGPEFLTYFQNEAQLDKSGLPSDRFFAERPEGSVSTLKIQRTQQEDSAVYLCASSSLPRTGVNTEAFFGQGTRLTVV.

This rearrangement joins TRBV10-3 to TRBJ1-1; TRBD1 matches 9 bases. The CDR3 consists of 15 residues. The germline CDR1 and CDR2 sequences are ENHRY and SYGVKD. The V gene end was trimmed by 5 bases and the J gene end by 3 bases; junction bases not matched to a gene: 7. The CDR3 coding sequence is TGTGCCATCAGTTTCGGGACAGGGTTGTACACTGAAGCTTTCTTT. The encoded protein is CAISFGTGLYTEAFF.

The chain joins TRBV7-2 to TRBJ2-5, with 9 bases that match TRBD2. Germline V CDR1 and CDR2: SGHTA, FQGNSA. This CDR3 spans 16 amino acids. Losses at the gene ends were 1 base for V and 1 base for J; bases not matched to a gene: 4. CDR3 coding DNA: TGTGCCAGCAGCTTAGGGGTTAGCGGGAGCCAAGAGACCCAGTACTTC. This codes for CASSLGVSGSQETQYF.

The chain links TRBV6-5 to TRBJ1-5, with a possible D match to TRBD1 (5 bases). Germline CDR1 and CDR2: MNHEY and SVGAGI. The V gene lost 9 bases and the J gene lost 2 bases, with 11 bases spanning the gap. CDR3 length: 13 residues. CDR3 DNA sequence: TGTGCCAGTAGAAGGGGAGGCAATCAGCCCCAGCATTTT. Its protein product is CASRRGGNQPQHF.

This chain connects TRBV27 to TRBJ2-7, with 12 bases matching TRBD1. From germline, CDR1 is MNHEY and CDR2 SMNVEV (reference sequence). CDR3 length equals 15 residues. The ends lost 4 bases at V and 4 bases at J; junction bases unmatched: 5. The CDR3 DNA reads TGTGCCAGCAGTTCGGGACAGGGGGCGACGTACGAGCAGTACTTC. Translation gives CASSSGQGATYEQYF.

This clone was counted a few times. The chain uses TRBV7-2 and TRBJ2-2; D is undetermined. Trimming removed 2 bases from V and 0 bases from J, with 7 bases in between. CDR3 length: 15 residues. Germline CDR1 reads SGHTA; CDR2 reads FQGNSA. CDR3 sequence (DNA): TGTGCCAGCAGCTTACGACCGCCGAACACCGGGGAGCTGTTTTTT. Protein sequence: CASSLRPPNTGELFF.

CDR3 in DNA: TGTGCCAGCAAGGGACTAGCGGGGGAGGGGGCCTACAATGAGCAGTTCTTC. Translated: CASKGLAGEGAYNEQFF. The chain couples TRBV5-4 to TRBJ2-1, with 14 bases lining up with TRBD2. CDR1 and CDR2 (germline): SGHNT, YYREEE (reference sequence). This CDR3 has 17 residues. Trimming cost V 6 bases and J 2 bases; bases outside gene matches: 7.

This sequence joins TRBV28 and TRBJ1-1; TRBD1 agrees at 7 bases. CDR3 size: 14 residues. Germline CDR1 is MDHEN and CDR2 is SYDVKM. The junction had 8 bases not matched to a gene; V was cut back by 3 bases and J by 7 bases. CDR3 protein: CASSFRGQRNEAFF. The CDR3 DNA sequence: TGTGCCAGCAGTTTTAGGGGGCAAAGAAATGAAGCTTTCTTT.

The chain recombines TRBV3-1 (or the pseudogene TRBV3-2) with TRBJ2-1, with TRBD2 matching over 11 bases. This CDR3 spans 20 amino acids. Germline-derived CDR1 and CDR2 are LGHDT and YNNKEL (reference sequence). V dropped 1 base and J dropped 8; count of bases not matched to a gene: 19. CDR3 sequence: CASSQGPERLAGGPRYEQFF. The CDR3 region has the DNA TGTGCCAGCAGCCAAGGACCTGAGAGGCTAGCGGGAGGCCCACGATATGAGCAGTTCTTC.